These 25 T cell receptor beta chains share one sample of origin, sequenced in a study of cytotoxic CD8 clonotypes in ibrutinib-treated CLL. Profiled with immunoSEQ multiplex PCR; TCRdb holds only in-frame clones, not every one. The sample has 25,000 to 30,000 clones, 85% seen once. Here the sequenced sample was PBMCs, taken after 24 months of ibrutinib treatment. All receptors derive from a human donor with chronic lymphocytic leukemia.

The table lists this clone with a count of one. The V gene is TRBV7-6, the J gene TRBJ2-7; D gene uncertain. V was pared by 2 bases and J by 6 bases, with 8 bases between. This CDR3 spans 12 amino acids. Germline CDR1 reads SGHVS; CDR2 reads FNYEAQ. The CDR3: CASSLKNGEQYF. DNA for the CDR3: TGTGCCAGCAGCTTAAAGAACGGCGAGCAGTACTTC.

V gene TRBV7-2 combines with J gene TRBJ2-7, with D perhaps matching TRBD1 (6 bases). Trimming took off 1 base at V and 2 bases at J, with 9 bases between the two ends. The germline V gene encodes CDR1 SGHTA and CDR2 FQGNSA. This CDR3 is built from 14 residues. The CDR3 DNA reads TGTGCCAGCAGCTTAGTTGGGGACACCTACGAGCAGTACTTC. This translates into CASSLVGDTYEQYF.

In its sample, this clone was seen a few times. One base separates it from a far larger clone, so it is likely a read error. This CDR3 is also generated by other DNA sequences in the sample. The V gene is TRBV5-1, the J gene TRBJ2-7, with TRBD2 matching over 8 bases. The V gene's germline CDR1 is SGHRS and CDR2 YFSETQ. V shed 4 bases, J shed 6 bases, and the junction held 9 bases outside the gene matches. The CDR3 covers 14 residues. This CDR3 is CASSPGRGSREQYF. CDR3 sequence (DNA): TGCGCCAGCAGCCCCGGGAGGGGGTCTCGCGAGCAGTACTTC.

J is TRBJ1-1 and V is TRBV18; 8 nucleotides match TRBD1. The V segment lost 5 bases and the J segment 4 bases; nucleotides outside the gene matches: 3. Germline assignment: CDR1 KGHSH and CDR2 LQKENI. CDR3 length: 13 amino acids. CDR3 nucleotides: TGTGCCAGCTCATACACAGGGGGCACTGAAGCTTTCTTT. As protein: CASSYTGGTEAFF.

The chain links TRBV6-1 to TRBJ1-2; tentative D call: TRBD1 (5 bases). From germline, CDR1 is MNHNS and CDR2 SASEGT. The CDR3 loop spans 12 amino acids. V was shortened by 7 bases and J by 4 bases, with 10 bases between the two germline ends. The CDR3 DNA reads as TGTGCCAGCACTGGACACTTCTATGGCTACACCTTC. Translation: CASTGHFYGYTF.

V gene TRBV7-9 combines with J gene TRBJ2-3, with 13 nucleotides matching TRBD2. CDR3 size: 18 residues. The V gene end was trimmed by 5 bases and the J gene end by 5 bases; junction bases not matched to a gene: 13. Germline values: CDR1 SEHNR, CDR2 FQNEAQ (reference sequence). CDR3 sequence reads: CASSPKDRTSGGRDTQYF. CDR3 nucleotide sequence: TGTGCCAGCAGCCCTAAGGATAGGACTAGCGGGGGTCGAGATACGCAGTATTTT.

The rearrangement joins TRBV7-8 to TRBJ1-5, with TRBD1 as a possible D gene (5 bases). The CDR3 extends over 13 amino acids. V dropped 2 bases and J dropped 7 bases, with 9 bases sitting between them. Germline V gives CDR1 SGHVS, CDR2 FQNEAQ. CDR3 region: CASSLQGEQPQHF. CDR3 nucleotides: TGTGCCAGCAGCTTACAGGGCGAGCAGCCCCAGCATTTT.

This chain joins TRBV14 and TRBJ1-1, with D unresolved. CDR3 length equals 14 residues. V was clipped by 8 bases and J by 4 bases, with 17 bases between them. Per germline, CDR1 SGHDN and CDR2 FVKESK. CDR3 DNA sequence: TGTGCCAGCGGGAACCGGGCTTGGGGCACTGAAGCTTTCTTT. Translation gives CASGNRAWGTEAFF.

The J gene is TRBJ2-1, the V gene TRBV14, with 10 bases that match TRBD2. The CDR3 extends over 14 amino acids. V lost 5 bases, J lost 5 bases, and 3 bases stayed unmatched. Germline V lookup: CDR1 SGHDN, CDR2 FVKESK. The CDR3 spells CASSILAGNNEQFF. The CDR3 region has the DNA TGTGCCAGCAGCATACTAGCGGGGAACAATGAGCAGTTCTTC.

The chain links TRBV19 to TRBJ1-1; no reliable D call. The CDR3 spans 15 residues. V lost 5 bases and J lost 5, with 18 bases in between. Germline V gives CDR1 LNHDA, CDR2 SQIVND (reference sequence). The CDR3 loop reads CASSPQDSRGTEAFF. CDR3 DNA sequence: TGTGCCAGTAGTCCCCAGGACTCCCGGGGAACTGAAGCTTTCTTT.

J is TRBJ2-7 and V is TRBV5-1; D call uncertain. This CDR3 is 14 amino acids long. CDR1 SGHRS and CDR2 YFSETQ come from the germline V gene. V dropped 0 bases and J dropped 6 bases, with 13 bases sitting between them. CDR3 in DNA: TGCGCCAGCAGCTTGGAAAATGGACGAAGCGAGCAGTACTTC. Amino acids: CASSLENGRSEQYF.

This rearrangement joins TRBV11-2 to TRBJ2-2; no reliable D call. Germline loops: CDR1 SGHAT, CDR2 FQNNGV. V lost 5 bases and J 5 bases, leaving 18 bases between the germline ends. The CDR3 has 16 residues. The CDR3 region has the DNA TGTGCCAGCAGCCACAACGTGGGGTTTGGGACCGGGGAGCTGTTTTTT. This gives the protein CASSHNVGFGTGELFF. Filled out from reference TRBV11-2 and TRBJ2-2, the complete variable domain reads EAGVAQSPRYKIIEKRQSVAFWCNPISGHATLYWYQQILGQGPKLLIQFQNNGVVDDSQLPKDRFSAERLKGVDSTLKIQPAKLEDSAVYLCASSHNVGFGTGELFFGEGSRLTVL.

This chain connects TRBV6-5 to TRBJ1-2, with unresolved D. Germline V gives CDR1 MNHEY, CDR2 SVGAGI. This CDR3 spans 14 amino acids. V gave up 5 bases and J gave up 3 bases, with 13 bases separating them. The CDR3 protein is CASSENRGHYGYTF. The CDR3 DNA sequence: TGTGCCAGCAGTGAAAACCGGGGTCACTATGGCTACACCTTC.

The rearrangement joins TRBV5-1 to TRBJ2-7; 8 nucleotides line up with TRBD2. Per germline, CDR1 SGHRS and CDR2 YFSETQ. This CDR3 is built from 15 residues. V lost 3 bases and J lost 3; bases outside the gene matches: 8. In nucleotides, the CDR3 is TGCGCCAGCAGCTCCCAAGTAGCGGGGAGCTACGAGCAGTACTTC. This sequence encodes CASSSQVAGSYEQYF. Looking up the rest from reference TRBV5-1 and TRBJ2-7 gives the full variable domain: KAGVTQTPRYLIKTRGQQVTLSCSPISGHRSVSWYQQTPGQGLQFLFEYFSETQRNKGNFPGRFSGRQFSNSRSEMNVSTLELGDSALYLCASSSQVAGSYEQYFGPGTRLTVT.

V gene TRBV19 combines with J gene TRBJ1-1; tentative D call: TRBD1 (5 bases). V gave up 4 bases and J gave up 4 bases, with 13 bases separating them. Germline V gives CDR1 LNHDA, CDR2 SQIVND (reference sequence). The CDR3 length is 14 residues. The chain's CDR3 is CASSNAGRVTEAFF. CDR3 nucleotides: TGTGCCAGTAGTAACGCAGGGCGAGTCACTGAAGCTTTCTTT.

The CDR3 loop reads CASRTQQGAGSAFF. In DNA, the CDR3 is TGTGCCAGCAGGACCCAACAGGGGGCGGGTTCAGCTTTCTTT. The chain is built from TRBV28 and TRBJ1-1, with TRBD1 identical over 9 bases. J gave up 10 bases and V 6 bases, and 12 bases lay outside the gene matches. Germline V lookup: CDR1 MDHEN, CDR2 SYDVKM. The CDR3 is 14 residues long.

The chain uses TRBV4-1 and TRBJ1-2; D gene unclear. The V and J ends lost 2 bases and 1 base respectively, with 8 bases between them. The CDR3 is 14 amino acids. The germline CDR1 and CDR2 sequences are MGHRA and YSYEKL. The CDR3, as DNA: TGCGCCAGCAGCCAATCGGGGATTAACTATGGCTACACCTTC. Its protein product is CASSQSGINYGYTF.

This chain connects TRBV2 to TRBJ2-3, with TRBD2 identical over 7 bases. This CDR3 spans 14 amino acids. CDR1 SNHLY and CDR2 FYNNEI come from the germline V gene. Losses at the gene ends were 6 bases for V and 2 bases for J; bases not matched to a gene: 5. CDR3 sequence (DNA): TGTGCCAGCAGGGGGGGGTTCGACACAGATACGCAGTATTTT. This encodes CASRGGFDTDTQYF.

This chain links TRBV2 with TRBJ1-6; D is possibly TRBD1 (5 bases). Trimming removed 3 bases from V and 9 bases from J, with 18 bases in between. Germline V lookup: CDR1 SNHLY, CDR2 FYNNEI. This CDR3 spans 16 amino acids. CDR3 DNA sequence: TGTGCCAGCAGTGACTTTAGCGGCAGGGAAGGTTCACCCCTCCACTTT. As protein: CASSDFSGREGSPLHF.

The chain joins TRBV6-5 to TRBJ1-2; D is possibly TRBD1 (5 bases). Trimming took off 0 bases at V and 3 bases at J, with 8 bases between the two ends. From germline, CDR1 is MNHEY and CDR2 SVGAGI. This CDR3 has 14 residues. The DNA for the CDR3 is TGTGCCAGCAGTTACTCAGACAGACACTATGGCTACACCTTC. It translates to CASSYSDRHYGYTF.

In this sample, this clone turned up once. The chain's CDR3 is CASSPGVTEAFF. As DNA, the CDR3 is TGTGCCAGCAGCCCAGGGGTAACTGAAGCTTTCTTT. V usage is TRBV5-6 and J usage is TRBJ1-1, with D tentatively TRBD1 (6 bases). With 4 bases removed from V and 5 bases from J, the gap between germline ends came to 9 bases. The CDR3 is made up of 12 amino acids. CDR1 and CDR2 from the germline V gene are SGHDT and YYEEEE.

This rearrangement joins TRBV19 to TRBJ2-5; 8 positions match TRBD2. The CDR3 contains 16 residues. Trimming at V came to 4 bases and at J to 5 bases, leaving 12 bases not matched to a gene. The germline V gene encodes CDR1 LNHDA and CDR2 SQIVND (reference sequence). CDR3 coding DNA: TGTGCCAGTAGTAATGGAAGGCGGGGGGCGGTGGAGACCCAGTACTTC. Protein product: CASSNGRRGAVETQYF.

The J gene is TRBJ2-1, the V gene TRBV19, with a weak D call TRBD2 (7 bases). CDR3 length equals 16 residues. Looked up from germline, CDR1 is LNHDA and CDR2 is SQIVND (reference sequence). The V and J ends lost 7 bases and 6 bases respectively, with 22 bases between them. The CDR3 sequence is CASTPFHGLGGNEQFF. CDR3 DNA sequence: TGTGCCAGTACCCCCTTTCATGGACTAGGGGGCAATGAGCAGTTCTTC.

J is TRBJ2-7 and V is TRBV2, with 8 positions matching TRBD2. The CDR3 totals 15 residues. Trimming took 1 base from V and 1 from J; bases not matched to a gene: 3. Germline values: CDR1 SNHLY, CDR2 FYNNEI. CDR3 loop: CASSEGRGESYEQYF. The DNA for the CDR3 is TGTGCCAGCAGTGAAGGGCGGGGGGAGTCCTACGAGCAGTACTTC.

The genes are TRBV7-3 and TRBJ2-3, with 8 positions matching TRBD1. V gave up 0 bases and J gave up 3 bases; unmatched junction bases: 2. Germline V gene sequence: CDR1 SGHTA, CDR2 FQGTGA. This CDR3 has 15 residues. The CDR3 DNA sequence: TGTGCCAGCAGCTTAACTGGACAGGGTACAGATACGCAGTATTTT. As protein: CASSLTGQGTDTQYF.